One and the same sample provided the 21 T cell receptor beta chains below, sequenced in a study of blood T cells in healthy people across ages. A J-beta primer mix and a sample-barcoded 5' primer were used in a second PCR of roughly 6 to 12 cycles. TCRdb recomputed calls from the 5' RACE reads with MiXCR, one row per CDR3 protein. The sample records some 1,500,000 distinct CDR3 sequences, around 40% being singletons. Sequencing was carried out using blood. Source of these receptors: a woman under 30 in good health.

The gene calls are TRBV7-6 and TRBJ1-1; no firm D call. Germline-derived CDR1 and CDR2 are SGHVS and FNYEAQ. CDR3 size: 12 residues. The V end was cut by 5 bases, the J end by 4 bases, with 8 bases between. The CDR3 DNA sequence: TGTGCCAGCAGCCAACATGGCACTGAAGCTTTCTTT. Its protein is CASSQHGTEAFF.

This chain joins TRBV6-6 and TRBJ1-2; a weak D match, TRBD1 (5 bases). Trimming took 4 bases from V and 6 from J, leaving 15 bases between them. CDR3 length: 14 residues. The germline CDR1 and CDR2 sequences are MNHNY and SVGAGI (reference sequence). Here the CDR3 DNA reads TGTGCCAGCAGTTTTGGGGGACTATTGGATGGCTACACCTTC. Protein product: CASSFGGLLDGYTF.

The chain uses TRBV4-1 and TRBJ1-1, with D possibly matching TRBD1 (6 bases). Trimming took off 2 bases at V and 6 bases at J, with 7 bases between the two ends. CDR1 is MGHRA, CDR2 YSYEKL, per germline. This CDR3 comprises 12 residues. The CDR3 DNA follows: TGCGCCAGCAGCCAAAACAGGGCTGAAGCTTTCTTT. Its translation is CASSQNRAEAFF.

This clonotype was seen a handful of times. This chain joins TRBV7-9 and TRBJ1-1, with 7 bases fitting TRBD1. Germline CDR1 reads SEHNR; CDR2 reads FQNEAQ (reference sequence). With 4 bases clipped from V and 8 bases from J, the junction kept 1 base outside the gene matches. The CDR3 has 11 residues. The CDR3: CASSWGQEAFF. The DNA for the CDR3 is TGTGCCAGCAGCTGGGGACAGGAAGCTTTCTTT.

This chain links TRBV11-2 with TRBJ1-4, with D hard to call. CDR3 length: 15 residues. V lost 7 bases and J 8 bases, leaving 20 bases between the germline ends. Germline V gene sequence: CDR1 SGHAT, CDR2 FQNNGV. The CDR3 DNA follows: TGTGCCAGCACCTTGTGGCCGAACGGAAACGAAAAACTGTTTTTT. Translation: CASTLWPNGNEKLFF.

The rearrangement joins TRBV27 to TRBJ2-5, with 8 bases identical to TRBD2. The CDR3 sequence is 17 residues long. CDR1 and CDR2 from the germline V gene are MNHEY and SMNVEV (reference sequence). V was pared by 2 bases and J by 2 bases, with 10 bases of the junction left unmatched. CDR3 protein: CASSLGVAGNRQETQYF. For the CDR3, the DNA is TGTGCCAGCAGTTTAGGCGTAGCGGGAAACAGGCAAGAGACCCAGTACTTC.

The chain couples TRBV11-2 to TRBJ2-1; weak D call: TRBD2 (5 bases). CDR3 size: 15 residues. Trimming cost V 6 bases and J 0 bases, with 12 bases left between them. Germline V gene data show CDR1 as SGHAT and CDR2 as FQNNGV. CDR3: CASSNSGNSYNEQFF. CDR3 DNA sequence: TGTGCCAGCAGTAACTCGGGGAACTCCTACAATGAGCAGTTCTTC. The full variable domain, in which reference TRBV11-2 and TRBJ2-1 provide the parts outside the CDR3, is EAGVAQSPRYKIIEKRQSVAFWCNPISGHATLYWYQQILGQGPKLLIQFQNNGVVDDSQLPKDRFSAERLKGVDSTLKIQPAKLEDSAVYLCASSNSGNSYNEQFFGPGTRLTVL.

The chain has TRBV3-1 and TRBJ1-5; 8 bases agree with TRBD1. The CDR3 runs 15 residues. V shed 3 bases and J 1 base; nucleotides not matched to a gene: 2. The germline V gene has CDR1 LGHDT and CDR2 YNNKEL (reference sequence). CDR3 DNA: TGTGCCAGCAGCCAGACAGGGGTAAGCAATCAGCCCCAGCATTTT. Translated: CASSQTGVSNQPQHF.

This chain uses TRBV27 with TRBJ1-6, with D maybe TRBD1 (5 bases). The germline V and J ends were trimmed by 4 bases and 4 bases, with 11 bases remaining between them. CDR3 length equals 15 residues. The V gene's germline CDR1 is MNHEY and CDR2 SMNVEV (reference sequence). Here the CDR3 reads CASSSVTAYNSPLHF. The CDR3 DNA sequence: TGTGCCAGCAGTTCGGTGACAGCATATAATTCACCCCTCCACTTT.

A remark on this clonotype: The junction and the germline gene differ at one end; a read error may be behind it. The chain couples TRBV7-9 to TRBJ1-2; 8 positions agree with TRBD1. The CDR3 length is 14 residues. The germline V gene has CDR1 SEHNR and CDR2 FQNEAQ (reference sequence). CDR3 sequence: CASRYAGGAGGYTF. In nucleotides, the CDR3 is TGCGCCAGCAGATATGCAGGGGGCGCTGGTGGCTACACCTTC.

This clonotype has at least ten counts. This chain connects TRBV13 to TRBJ1-6; D not certain. The CDR3 runs to 11 residues. Germline assignment: CDR1 PRHDT and CDR2 FYEKMQ (reference sequence). Between the trimmed V and J ends, which lost 5 bases and 6 bases, there was a span of 2 bases. CDR3 DNA: TGTGCCAGCAGCCGTAATTCACCCCTCCACTTT. Translated, it gives CASSRNSPLHF. The complete variable domain, with remaining parts taken from reference TRBV13 and TRBJ1-6, reads AAGVIQSPRHLIKEKRETATLKCYPIPRHDTVYWYQQGPGQDPQFLISFYEKMQSDKGSIPDRFSAQQFSDYHSELNMSSLELGDSALYFCASSRNSPLHFGNGTRLTVT.

The chain carries TRBV12-3 or TRBV12-4 and TRBJ2-5; D is uncertain. V was clipped by 8 bases and J by 7 bases, with 20 bases between them. The CDR3 is 14 amino acids. The CDR3 protein is CASGLSVLAGTQYF. As DNA, the CDR3 is TGTGCCAGCGGCCTATCGGTTCTTGCAGGGACCCAGTACTTC.

This clonotype was observed a handful of times. The chain joins TRBV7-9 to TRBJ2-1, with unresolved D. The CDR3 is 12 residues long. V was trimmed by 5 bases and J by 5 bases, leaving 7 bases between them. The germline gives CDR1 SEHNR, CDR2 FQNEAQ (reference sequence). CDR3 protein: CASSQQHNEQFF. The CDR3 region has the DNA TGTGCCAGCAGCCAACAGCACAATGAGCAGTTCTTC.

The chain uses TRBV6-6 and TRBJ2-1; D not resolved. The germline V gene encodes CDR1 MNHNY and CDR2 SVGAGI (reference sequence). Trimming removed 7 bases from V and 10 bases from J, with 20 bases in between. This CDR3 has 14 residues. This CDR3 reads CASTYSAASYEQFF. DNA for the CDR3: TGTGCCAGCACCTACAGCGCGGCTTCCTACGAGCAGTTCTTC.

This clonotype was seen only a few times. The chain is built from TRBV7-2 and TRBJ2-7; perhaps TRBD2 as D (6 bases). This CDR3 contains 18 residues. Per germline, CDR1 SGHTA and CDR2 FQGNSA. V gave up 5 bases and J gave up 6 bases, with 29 bases separating them. CDR3 sequence: CASSPLVMGLKGLGEQYF. DNA for the CDR3: TGTGCCAGCAGCCCTCTCGTAATGGGACTGAAAGGACTTGGCGAGCAGTACTTC.

The gene calls are TRBV29-1 and TRBJ2-1; D gene ambiguous. The CDR3 loop spans 16 amino acids. Trimming pared 2 bases from V and 4 bases from J, leaving 18 bases between. Looked up from germline, CDR1 is SQVTM and CDR2 is ANQGSEA. DNA of the CDR3: TGCAGCGTTGAAAACGGGCGAGGATACCTTTACAATGAGCAGTTCTTC. Protein: CSVENGRGYLYNEQFF.

The rearrangement links TRBV12-3 or TRBV12-4 to TRBJ2-4; D may correspond to TRBD1 or TRBD2 (5 bases each). Trimming left V 7 bases short and J 7 bases short, with 26 bases between. This CDR3 has 17 residues. The CDR3 reads CASTSSPIGTLGNIQYF. The DNA for the CDR3 is TGTGCCAGCACCTCTTCCCCAATCGGGACCCTAGGGAACATTCAGTACTTC.

A few counts support this clonotype. This chain links TRBV27 with TRBJ2-7; the D is unclear. This CDR3 has 12 amino acids. Germline V gives CDR1 MNHEY, CDR2 SMNVEV (reference sequence). Trimming cost V 8 bases and J 7 bases, with 15 bases left between them. The CDR3 is CASSKYGIEQYF. Here the CDR3 DNA reads TGTGCCAGCTCCAAGTACGGTATAGAGCAGTACTTC.

This clonotype occurred a few times. The chain is built from TRBV7-2 and TRBJ2-1; D possibly corresponds to TRBD1 (5 bases). CDR1 and CDR2 from the germline V gene are SGHTA and FQGNSA. The CDR3 totals 15 residues. The V end was cut by 1 base, the J end by 4 bases, with 11 bases between. CDR3 sequence: CASSLVRVRYNEQFF. The CDR3 nucleotides read TGTGCCAGCAGCTTAGTCAGGGTCCGATACAATGAGCAGTTCTTC.

The J gene is TRBJ1-6, the V gene TRBV28; D remains unclear. The CDR3 length is 17 residues. The V and J ends lost 1 base and 7 bases respectively, with 17 bases between them. Germline V gene lookup returns CDR1 MDHEN and CDR2 SYDVKM. This CDR3 is CASSLYPHQASNSPLHF. Written as DNA, the CDR3 is TGTGCCAGCAGTTTATATCCCCACCAGGCTAGCAATTCACCCCTCCACTTT.

The chain employs TRBV19 and TRBJ2-6; tentatively, D is TRBD2 (5 bases). Trimming shortened V by 6 bases and J by 5 bases, and 17 bases separated the two germline ends. The CDR3 consists of 16 residues. Germline CDR1 LNHDA, CDR2 SQIVND (reference sequence). The CDR3 DNA is TGTGCCAGTAGAACCAGCGCGGGTCTAAGGGCCAACGTCCTGACTTTC. Its translation is CASRTSAGLRANVLTF.